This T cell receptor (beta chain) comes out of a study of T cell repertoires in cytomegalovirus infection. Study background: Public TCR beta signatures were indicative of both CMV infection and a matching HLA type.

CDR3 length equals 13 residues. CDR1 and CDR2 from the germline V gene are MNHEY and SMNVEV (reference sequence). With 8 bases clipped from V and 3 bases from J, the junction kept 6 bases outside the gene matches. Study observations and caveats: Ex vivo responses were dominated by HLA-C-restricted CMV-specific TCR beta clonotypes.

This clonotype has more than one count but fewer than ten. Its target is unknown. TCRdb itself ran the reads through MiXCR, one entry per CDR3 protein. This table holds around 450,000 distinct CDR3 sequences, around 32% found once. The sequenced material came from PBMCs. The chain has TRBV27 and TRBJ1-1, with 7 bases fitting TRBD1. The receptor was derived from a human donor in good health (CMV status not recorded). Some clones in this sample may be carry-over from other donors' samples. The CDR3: CASSRGIDTEAFF. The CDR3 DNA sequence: TGTGCCAGCTCCAGGGGGATAGACACTGAAGCTTTCTTT.